This entry lists 22 T cell receptor beta chains sequenced from one sample in a study of blood T cell repertoires in COVID-19 (dated by TCRdb to between 2020 and 2021). Library generation was performed with the immunoSEQ multiplex PCR assay. Imported from immuneACCESS, the table was reduced by TCRdb to in-frame sequences with V and J called. These copies leave out some clones; in studies compared against another copy, an unresolved V gene accounts for under half, and the cause of the remainder is not known. In all, the sample holds fewer than 150,000 clones, and over 60% of those were seen once. Roughly 5.6% of the sample goes to the ten largest clones. The sample consisted of peripheral blood. Receptors were obtained from a man between 65 and 85 years old with acute or convalescent COVID-19.

This chain uses TRBV7-2 with TRBJ1-5; TRBD1 matches 9 bases. Looked up from germline, CDR1 is SGHTA and CDR2 is FQGNSA. V shed 1 base and J 6 bases; nucleotides not matched to a gene: 4. The CDR3 is 15 amino acids. The CDR3 spells CASSLGTGGGQPQHF. CDR3 nucleotide sequence: TGTGCCAGCAGCTTAGGCACAGGGGGCGGTCAGCCCCAGCATTTT.

Comments on this clone: One junction end disagrees with the germline gene, perhaps due to a read error. The J gene is TRBJ1-1, the V gene TRBV28, with 10 bases matching TRBD1. CDR1 and CDR2 from the germline V gene are MDHEN and SYDVKM. The CDR3 length is 12 residues. The CDR3 DNA reads as TGTGCCAGCACCTTAAGGGACAGGGGTCTGGATTTT. Translation: CASTLRDRGLDF.

V and J are TRBV20-1 and TRBJ1-5; D unclear. V was shortened by 5 bases and J by 4 bases, with 6 bases between the two germline ends. Germline CDR1 is DFQATT and CDR2 is SNEGSKA (reference sequence). The CDR3 runs to 11 residues. The CDR3 coding sequence is TGCAGTGCTGGTCAGAATCAGCCCCAGCATTTT. Translated, it gives CSAGQNQPQHF.

The chain uses TRBV29-1 and TRBJ2-1; 8 nucleotides align to TRBD2. The CDR3 is 14 amino acids. Unmatched junction bases numbered 7, after V lost 3 bases and J lost 6 bases. The germline CDR1 and CDR2 sequences are SQVTM and ANQGSEA. CDR3 loop: CSVDIGREVNEQFF. The CDR3 coding sequence is TGCAGCGTTGATATAGGGCGGGAGGTCAATGAGCAGTTCTTC.

CDR3 sequence: CASSQGDRVEKLFF. CDR3 bases: TGCGCCAGCAGCCAAGGGGACAGGGTAGAAAAACTGTTTTTT. The chain recombines TRBV4-1 with TRBJ1-4; 9 nucleotides line up with TRBD1. V dropped 1 base and J dropped 8; count of bases not matched to a gene: 2. The germline V gene has CDR1 MGHRA and CDR2 YSYEKL. This CDR3 is built from 14 residues.

V is TRBV20-1 and J is TRBJ2-3, with 13 bases that match TRBD2. Germline loops: CDR1 DFQATT, CDR2 SNEGSKA (reference sequence). This CDR3 has 16 residues. V lost 3 bases to trimming and J lost 0 bases; unmatched junction nucleotides: 3. CDR3 region: CSASRLAGGSTDTQYF. The CDR3 DNA reads as TGCAGTGCTAGTAGACTAGCGGGAGGTAGCACAGATACGCAGTATTTT.

In its sample, this clone was seen once. V is TRBV3-1 (or the pseudogene TRBV3-2) and J is TRBJ1-2, with TRBD1 matching 7 bases. With 0 bases clipped from V and 4 bases from J, the junction kept 2 bases outside the gene matches. CDR1 and CDR2 from the germline V gene are LGHDT and YNNKEL (reference sequence). This CDR3 is built from 14 residues. CDR3 amino acids: CASSQEGTVYGYTF. The CDR3 coding sequence is TGTGCCAGCAGCCAAGAGGGGACAGTCTATGGCTACACCTTC.

This clone was observed a handful of times. V usage is TRBV14 and J usage is TRBJ2-7; a possible D gene is TRBD1 (6 bases). The CDR3 consists of 14 residues. Germline V gives CDR1 SGHDN, CDR2 FVKESK. Trimming stripped 4 bases from V and 5 bases from J, with 15 bases between. The CDR3 coding sequence is TGTGCCAGCAGCCGAAATCTCGAGGGGGACGAGCAGTACTTC. Encoded protein: CASSRNLEGDEQYF.

CDR3: CASSTSVAGGYSEQFF. The CDR3 DNA reads as TGTGCCAGCAGCACCTCCGTAGCGGGGGGGTACTCTGAGCAGTTCTTC. The rearrangement uses TRBV3-1 (or the pseudogene TRBV3-2) and TRBJ2-1, with TRBD2 identical over 11 bases. V gave up 5 bases and J gave up 9 bases; unmatched junction bases: 12. This CDR3 is 16 amino acids long. Germline values: CDR1 LGHDT, CDR2 YNNKEL (reference sequence).

The J gene is TRBJ2-7, the V gene TRBV7-8; TRBD2 matches 12 bases. This CDR3 spans 16 amino acids. The V segment lost 4 bases and the J segment 2 bases; nucleotides outside the gene matches: 6. The germline V gene has CDR1 SGHVS and CDR2 FQNEAQ. The CDR3: CASSSRRLAGAYEQYF. In DNA form, the CDR3 reads TGTGCCAGCAGCTCCCGTAGACTAGCGGGGGCCTACGAGCAGTACTTC.

The chain has TRBV6-5 and TRBJ1-2, with D uncertain. With 4 bases removed from V and 7 bases from J, the gap between germline ends came to 7 bases. The CDR3 contains 11 residues. CDR1 is MNHEY and CDR2 is SVGAGI in the germline V gene. CDR3 bases: TGTGCCAGCAGTTCCCATTTTGGCTACACCTTC. Protein product: CASSSHFGYTF.

This rearrangement joins TRBV24-1 to TRBJ2-5; D is unresolved. The ends were cut back, 2 bases at V and 3 bases at J, with 15 bases in the middle. Germline lookup yields CDR1 KGHDR and CDR2 SFDVKD. CDR3 length: 16 residues. The CDR3 is CATSDSLVNAEETQYF. The CDR3 nucleotides read TGTGCCACCAGTGATTCTCTAGTAAACGCCGAAGAGACCCAGTACTTC.

The rearrangement uses TRBV28 and TRBJ1-1; D unclear. From germline, CDR1 is MDHEN and CDR2 SYDVKM. The CDR3 runs to 13 residues. V shed 3 bases and J shed 4 bases, with 9 bases lying between them. CDR3 DNA: TGTGCCAGCAGTTTTCCGCCGAGCACTGAAGCTTTCTTT. This gives the protein CASSFPPSTEAFF.

Only a few counts were recorded for this clone. The junction departs from germline at one end; a sequencing error may be responsible. The chain's CDR3 is CASSRLSHEQYF. CDR3 nucleotide sequence: TGTGCCAGCAGCCGACTCTCCCACGAGCAGTACTTC. The chain couples TRBV2 to TRBJ2-7; D gene unclear. Germline V gene lookup returns CDR1 SNHLY and CDR2 FYNNEI. The CDR3 extends over 12 amino acids.

V gene TRBV2 combines with J gene TRBJ1-2, with D possibly matching TRBD1 (5 bases). Trimming shortened V by 1 base and J by 7 bases, and 13 bases separated the two germline ends. Germline V gene data show CDR1 as SNHLY and CDR2 as FYNNEI. This CDR3 has 14 amino acids. The CDR3 sequence: CASSEEKGRGGYTF. Here the CDR3 DNA reads TGTGCCAGCAGTGAAGAAAAGGGGCGCGGTGGCTACACCTTC. The full variable domain, completed using reference TRBV2 and TRBJ1-2, is EPEVTQTPSHQVTQMGQEVILRCVPISNHLYFYWYRQILGQKVEFLVSFYNNEISEKSEIFDDQFSVERPDGSNFTLKIRSTKLEDSAMYFCASSEEKGRGGYTFGSGTRLTVV.

The genes are TRBV5-6 and TRBJ2-5; no clear D. The CDR3 loop spans 13 amino acids. The germline V gene encodes CDR1 SGHDT and CDR2 YYEEEE. Trimming took off 7 bases at V and 1 base at J, with 11 bases between the two ends. The CDR3 DNA reads as TGTGCCAGCCATATTTGGCCCCAAGAGACCCAGTACTTC. Translated, it gives CASHIWPQETQYF.

V is TRBV11-1 and J is TRBJ2-5; 8 bases line up with TRBD2. The CDR3 extends over 14 amino acids. Trimming took 2 bases from V and 4 from J; bases not matched to a gene: 3. Germline V lookup: CDR1 SGHAT, CDR2 FQDESV (reference sequence). The CDR3 here is CASSLILAGETQYF. The CDR3 DNA is TGTGCCAGCAGCTTAATCCTAGCGGGAGAGACCCAGTACTTC.

The rearrangement links TRBV9 to TRBJ1-2, with 12 bases fitting TRBD1. Germline trimming cut 3 bases from V and 8 bases from J; bases unmatched to any gene: 11. CDR3 length equals 16 residues. The germline V gene encodes CDR1 SGDLS and CDR2 YYNGEE. DNA of the CDR3: TGTGCCAGCAGCGGGGACAGGGGGCGAATTCGGATCGGCTACACCTTC. It translates to CASSGDRGRIRIGYTF.

The J gene is TRBJ2-1, the V gene TRBV6-6, with 7 bases matching TRBD1. This CDR3 is 14 amino acids long. The ends lost 4 bases at V and 5 bases at J; junction bases unmatched: 5. Germline CDR1 reads MNHNY; CDR2 reads SVGAGI (reference sequence). CDR3 region: CASSSRDRNNEQFF. The CDR3 DNA follows: TGTGCCAGCAGTTCCCGGGACAGAAACAATGAGCAGTTCTTC.

This chain uses TRBV4-3 with TRBJ1-4; 9 positions match TRBD1. The CDR3 has 17 residues. V lost 0 bases and J lost 7; bases outside the gene matches: 9. Germline CDR1 and CDR2: LGHNA and YSLEER. CDR3 sequence (DNA): TGCGCCAGCAGCCAAGATCTTGGGGGGACAGGGCGTGAAAAACTGTTTTTT. It translates to CASSQDLGGTGREKLFF.

In this sample, this clone turned up once. The chain uses TRBV5-4 and TRBJ2-7; 7 bases are a match to TRBD2. With V trimmed by 2 bases and J by 3 bases, 5 bases remained unmatched. Per the germline V gene, CDR1 is SGHNT and CDR2 is YYREEE (reference sequence). This CDR3 spans 14 amino acids. This CDR3 is CASSFGTISYEQYF. DNA of the CDR3: TGTGCCAGCAGCTTCGGGACTATTAGCTACGAGCAGTACTTC. Using reference TRBV5-4 and TRBJ2-7 for the parts outside the CDR3, the full variable domain is ETGVTQSPTHLIKTRGQQVTLRCSSQSGHNTVSWYQQALGQGPQFIFQYYREEENGRGNFPPRFSGLQFPNYSSELNVNALELDDSALYLCASSFGTISYEQYFGPGTRLTVT.

In DNA form, the CDR3 reads TGTGCCAGCAGCTTTAGACAGGGGGCGTCTAACTATGGCTACACCTTC. As protein: CASSFRQGASNYGYTF. V and J are TRBV5-5 and TRBJ1-2; TRBD1 aligns across 10 bases. Germline CDR1 reads SGHKS; CDR2 reads YYEKEE (reference sequence). The CDR3 consists of 16 residues. J was trimmed by 0 bases and V by 2 bases; bases with no gene match: 4.